These 30 T cell receptor beta chains originate from one sample sequenced in a study of T cells after somatic rescue of genetic block. Here immunoSEQ multiplex PCR was the method, and the copy in TCRdb shows in-frame clones only, minus some. The sample lists 55,000 to 70,000 clones, about 90% occurring once. Sequencing input: peripheral blood mononuclear cells (PBMCs). The receptor source for this set is a man aged 35 to 55.

This chain links TRBV7-9 with TRBJ1-6, with 8 bases that match TRBD1. V lost 5 bases and J lost 7; bases outside the gene matches: 4. CDR3 length: 14 residues. Germline lookup yields CDR1 SEHNR and CDR2 FQNEAQ (reference sequence). In nucleotides, the CDR3 is TGTGCCAGCAGCCTTAGGGACAGGAATTCACCCCTCCACTTT. The encoded protein is CASSLRDRNSPLHF. Drawing the rest from reference TRBV7-9 and TRBJ1-6, the complete variable domain is DTGVSQNPRHKITKRGQNVTFRCDPISEHNRLYWYRQTLGQGPEFLTYFQNEAQLEKSRLLSDRFSAERPKGSFSTLEIQRTEQGDSAMYLCASSLRDRNSPLHFGNGTRLTVT.

V is TRBV5-4 and J is TRBJ2-2; 9 bases map to TRBD1. J was trimmed by 2 bases and V by 0 bases; bases with no gene match: 2. Germline CDR1 and CDR2: SGHNT and YYREEE (reference sequence). This CDR3 has 16 residues. The CDR3 sequence: CASSLVGQGNTGELFF. In nucleotides, the CDR3 is TGTGCCAGCAGCTTGGTGGGACAGGGAAACACCGGGGAGCTGTTTTTT.

This clone showed up just once. This rearrangement joins TRBV18 to TRBJ2-7; D ambiguous. V was cut by 4 bases and J by 5 bases, with 12 bases left in between. Germline CDR1 and CDR2: KGHSH and LQKENI. The CDR3 has 13 residues. As DNA, the CDR3 is TGTGCCAGCTCACAGACTGGCTTGGACGAGCAGTACTTC. This sequence encodes CASSQTGLDEQYF.

J is TRBJ2-4 and V is TRBV4-3; D call uncertain. Trimming took off 0 bases at V and 13 bases at J, with 19 bases between the two ends. Germline V gene lookup returns CDR1 LGHNA and CDR2 YSLEER. The CDR3 consists of 15 residues. The CDR3 DNA follows: TGCGCCAGCAGCCAAGATTTTGGTGGCCCCCTGCCGCAGTACTTC. This encodes CASSQDFGGPLPQYF.

The chain is built from TRBV11-2 and TRBJ2-2; D unresolved. The CDR3 extends over 15 amino acids. V gave up 1 base and J gave up 1 base, with 7 bases separating them. The germline V gene has CDR1 SGHAT and CDR2 FQNNGV. The CDR3 is CASSLVLGNTGELFF. In nucleotides, the CDR3 is TGTGCCAGCAGCTTAGTGTTGGGGAACACCGGGGAGCTGTTTTTT.

The rearrangement links TRBV5-8 to TRBJ2-1; unclear D gene. The CDR3 has 15 residues. Trimming took 0 bases from V and 4 from J, leaving 11 bases between them. The V gene's germline CDR1 is SGHTS and CDR2 YDEGEE. As DNA, the CDR3 is TGTGCCAGCAGCTTGGGGGTGAGCCGTTACAATGAGCAGTTCTTC. It yields the protein CASSLGVSRYNEQFF.

The chain joins TRBV28 to TRBJ1-5; no definite D call. Germline lookup yields CDR1 MDHEN and CDR2 SYDVKM. The CDR3 runs 14 residues. V gave up 7 bases and J gave up 1 base, with 11 bases separating them. CDR3: CASTMGTSNQPQHF. CDR3 bases: TGTGCCAGCACCATGGGCACCAGCAATCAGCCCCAGCATTTT.

For the CDR3, the DNA is TGTGCCAGCAGTCTCACGGGGCCCTCCTATAATTCACCCCTCCACTTT. Translated: CASSLTGPSYNSPLHF. The chain combines TRBV27 with TRBJ1-6; weak D call: TRBD1 (5 bases). This CDR3 spans 16 amino acids. The ends were cut back, 5 bases at V and 0 bases at J, with 11 bases in the middle. Germline values: CDR1 MNHEY, CDR2 SMNVEV (reference sequence).

J is TRBJ2-1 and V is TRBV5-6, with a possible D match to TRBD1 (6 bases). Trimming shortened V by 2 bases and J by 5 bases, and 20 bases separated the two germline ends. Germline V lookup: CDR1 SGHDT, CDR2 YYEEEE. The CDR3 totals 17 residues. CDR3 sequence reads: CASSFTQGPFLDNEQFF. The CDR3 DNA reads as TGTGCCAGCAGCTTTACGCAGGGGCCTTTTTTAGACAATGAGCAGTTCTTC. Filled out from reference TRBV5-6 and TRBJ2-1, the complete variable domain reads DAGVTQSPTHLIKTRGQQVTLRCSPKSGHDTVSWYQQALGQGPQFIFQYYEEEERQRGNFPDRFSGHQFPNYSSELNVNALLLGDSALYLCASSFTQGPFLDNEQFFGPGTRLTVL.

This clone was seen just once. The chain recombines TRBV14 with TRBJ2-7; the D is unclear. This CDR3 comprises 12 residues. The germline V and J ends were trimmed by 1 base and 6 bases, with 7 bases remaining between them. Germline values: CDR1 SGHDN, CDR2 FVKESK. The CDR3 sequence is CASSQAKTEQYF. The CDR3 bases are TGTGCCAGCAGCCAAGCCAAGACCGAGCAGTACTTC.

The chain has TRBV16 and TRBJ2-2; 11 bases fit TRBD1. The ends lost 8 bases at V and 4 bases at J; junction bases unmatched: 3. CDR3 length equals 14 residues. Germline V lookup: CDR1 KGHSY, CDR2 FQNENV. CDR3 DNA sequence: TGTGCCAGCCCGGGACAGGGGGGCACCGGGGAGCTGTTTTTT. It translates to CASPGQGGTGELFF.

The rearrangement joins TRBV5-4 to TRBJ1-1; TRBD1 agrees at 9 bases. The CDR3 covers 17 residues. Germline assignment: CDR1 SGHNT and CDR2 YYREEE (reference sequence). V trimming: 3 bases; J trimming: 5 bases; junction bases outside the gene matches: 14. The CDR3 here is CASSSGTGLTKRTEAFF. CDR3 coding DNA: TGTGCCAGCAGCTCCGGGACAGGGCTTACCAAGAGGACTGAAGCTTTCTTT.

The chain couples TRBV7-2 to TRBJ2-1, with 8 bases aligning to TRBD2. Germline V gene lookup returns CDR1 SGHTA and CDR2 FQGNSA. With 5 bases clipped from V and 2 bases from J, the junction kept 14 bases outside the gene matches. CDR3 length: 18 amino acids. The CDR3 region has the DNA TGTGCCAGCAGCCCGGGACTAGAAACTGTCCCCCCCTACAATGAGCAGTTCTTC. This gives the protein CASSPGLETVPPYNEQFF.

The V gene is TRBV5-5, the J gene TRBJ2-3; D is possibly TRBD1 or TRBD2 (5 bases each). This CDR3 is 16 amino acids long. CDR1 is SGHKS, CDR2 YYEKEE, per germline (reference sequence). The germline V and J ends were trimmed by 6 bases and 0 bases, with 17 bases remaining between them. The CDR3 DNA reads as TGTGCCAGCATGTTCCCCGGGACCTCTAGCACAGATACGCAGTATTTT. It is translated as CASMFPGTSSTDTQYF.

This chain links TRBV27 with TRBJ2-3; D remains ambiguous. Between the trimmed V and J ends, which lost 0 bases and 5 bases, there was a span of 9 bases. The CDR3 is 14 residues long. Germline V gene sequence: CDR1 MNHEY, CDR2 SMNVEV (reference sequence). The CDR3 nucleotides are TGTGCCAGCAGTTTATCGCTGGGTGGAGATACGCAGTATTTT. Translating it yields CASSLSLGGDTQYF.

The rearrangement links TRBV19 to TRBJ1-2; D uncertain. The CDR3 totals 16 residues. The germline V gene has CDR1 LNHDA and CDR2 SQIVND (reference sequence). V was clipped by 0 bases and J by 2 bases, with 13 bases between them. CDR3 amino acids: CASSIEIGKRNYGYTF. The CDR3 DNA reads as TGTGCCAGTAGTATAGAAATCGGGAAACGGAACTATGGCTACACCTTC.

The chain uses TRBV6-5 and TRBJ2-7; 10 bases agree with TRBD1. Per the germline V gene, CDR1 is MNHEY and CDR2 is SVGAGI. V gave up 7 bases and J gave up 5 bases; unmatched junction bases: 8. This CDR3 contains 14 residues. CDR3 sequence: CASKGQGIRDEQYF. CDR3 bases: TGTGCCAGCAAGGGACAGGGGATAAGGGACGAGCAGTACTTC.

V is TRBV6-6 and J is TRBJ2-5; 7 bases map to TRBD1. Germline CDR1 reads MNHNY; CDR2 reads SVGAGI (reference sequence). The CDR3 runs 13 residues. Trimming at V came to 7 bases and at J to 1 base, leaving 3 bases not matched to a gene. The chain's CDR3 is CASNGQAQETQYF. The CDR3 DNA follows: TGTGCCAGCAATGGACAGGCCCAAGAGACCCAGTACTTC.

The rearrangement links TRBV19 to TRBJ2-2, with 9 bases fitting TRBD2. The V and J ends lost 7 bases and 0 bases, in that order; junction bases with no gene match: 3. The CDR3 sequence is 15 residues long. Germline CDR1 is LNHDA and CDR2 is SQIVND (reference sequence). This CDR3 is CASNGGGANTGELFF. In DNA form, the CDR3 reads TGTGCCAGTAACGGCGGGGGGGCGAACACCGGGGAGCTGTTTTTT.

This sequence joins TRBV18 and TRBJ2-7; unclear D gene. Trimming cost V 1 base and J 0 bases, with 7 bases left between them. Germline CDR1 KGHSH, CDR2 LQKENI. This CDR3 has 14 amino acids. CDR3 sequence reads: CASSPQADSYEQYF. In DNA, the CDR3 is TGTGCCAGCTCACCACAGGCAGACTCCTACGAGCAGTACTTC. The whole variable domain, filled in from reference TRBV18 and TRBJ2-7, reads NAGVMQNPRHLVRRRGQEARLRCSPMKGHSHVYWYRQLPEEGLKFMVYLQKENIIDESGMPKERFSAEFPKEGPSILRIQQVVRGDSAAYFCASSPQADSYEQYFGPGTRLTVT.

The J gene is TRBJ1-5, the V gene TRBV21-1. TRBV21-1 corresponds to a pseudogene. There are 17 residues in the CDR3. As DNA, the CDR3 is TGTGCCAGCAGCAACCCTCAGCTCTGCGAGTACAATCAGCCCCAGCATTTT. Residues: CASSNPQLCEYNQPQHF.

This rearrangement joins TRBV11-2 to TRBJ2-5; D is unresolved. The CDR3 sequence is 15 residues long. Germline assignment: CDR1 SGHAT and CDR2 FQNNGV. V was pared by 5 bases and J by 2 bases, with 15 bases between. The CDR3 region is CASSPLTLNQETQYF. The CDR3 bases are TGTGCCAGCAGCCCCCTGACCCTGAATCAAGAGACCCAGTACTTC.

The chain recombines TRBV6-1 with TRBJ1-2, with 9 bases aligning to TRBD1. Germline lookup yields CDR1 MNHNS and CDR2 SASEGT. V lost 6 bases and J lost 3; bases outside the gene matches: 8. The CDR3 sequence is 15 residues long. The CDR3 reads CASSEGWTGDYGYTF. In nucleotides, the CDR3 is TGTGCCAGCAGCGAGGGATGGACAGGGGACTATGGCTACACCTTC.

V is TRBV4-2 and J is TRBJ1-4, with D possibly TRBD1 on 5 matching bases. This CDR3 is 15 amino acids long. V shed 1 base and J shed 6 bases, with 12 bases lying between them. CDR1 LGHNA and CDR2 YNFKEQ come from the germline V gene. The CDR3 sequence is CASSQGSQGDEKLFF. The CDR3 DNA sequence: TGTGCCAGCAGCCAAGGTTCCCAGGGAGATGAAAAACTGTTTTTT.

The CDR3 coding sequence is TGCGCCAGCAGCCAAGATTTGGGAGGGGAAGAGACCCAGTACTTC. The encoded protein is CASSQDLGGEETQYF. This chain connects TRBV4-3 to TRBJ2-5; the match to TRBD2 covers 7 bases. The germline V gene has CDR1 LGHNA and CDR2 YSLEER. Losses at the gene ends were 0 bases for V and 3 bases for J; bases not matched to a gene: 4. The CDR3 contains 15 residues.

This sequence joins TRBV11-2 and TRBJ1-3; no firm D call. The germline CDR1 and CDR2 sequences are SGHAT and FQNNGV. This CDR3 is 14 amino acids long. V shed 5 bases and J shed 1 base, with 9 bases lying between them. The CDR3 nucleotides are TGTGCCAGCAGCCTCGGGTTGTCTGGAAACACCATATATTTT. This sequence encodes CASSLGLSGNTIYF.

Comments on this clone: At the DNA level, this CDR3 is encoded by other sequences in the same sample as well. The rearrangement joins TRBV9 to TRBJ2-7; the D call may be TRBD1 or TRBD2 (5 bases each). From germline, CDR1 is SGDLS and CDR2 YYNGEE. V was pared by 0 bases and J by 2 bases, with 9 bases between. The CDR3 is 14 amino acids. DNA for the CDR3: TGTGCCAGCAGCGTAGGGGGGACCGCCTACGAGCAGTACTTC. Protein: CASSVGGTAYEQYF.

The rearrangement uses TRBV21-1 and TRBJ2-7; the table's D call TRBD2 went unverified against the DNA. TRBV21-1 is a recognized pseudogene. This CDR3 spans 19 amino acids. The CDR3 sequence is CASSRPILGVARCSYEQYF. CDR3 nucleotide sequence: TGTGCCAGCAGCAGACCCATCCTCGGGGTAGCTCGCTGCTCCTACGAGCAGTACTTC.

The chain has TRBV25-1 and TRBJ2-7; D is unclear. The CDR3 consists of 12 residues. Trimming removed 7 bases from V and 4 bases from J, with 11 bases in between. CDR1 MGHDK and CDR2 SYGVNS come from the germline V gene. In DNA form, the CDR3 reads TGTGCCAGCACGAAAGACGGGTACGAGCAGTACTTC. This gives the protein CASTKDGYEQYF.

This chain joins TRBV11-2 and TRBJ2-3; no clear D. The CDR3 loop spans 12 amino acids. Germline CDR1 SGHAT, CDR2 FQNNGV. The V gene lost 1 base and the J gene lost 6 bases, with 5 bases spanning the gap. The CDR3 DNA is TGTGCCAGCAGCTTAGCCTCTGATACGCAGTATTTT. It encodes CASSLASDTQYF.